Listed below are T cell receptor beta chains from one sample, sequenced in a study of T-cell reconstitution after alpha-beta-depleted transplantation in children. TCRdb re-called the PCR reads with MiXCR, one entry per CDR3 protein. The table lists about 200,000 distinct CDR3 sequences, roughly 7% of them singletons, with about 5.5% in the top ten. The sequencing used PBMCs, collected before TCRalphabeta/CD19-depleted stem cell transplant. These receptors were taken from a boy aged 2 to 9 with acute lymphoblastic leukemia, due to receive a stem cell transplant. Each CDR3 is given with its conserved first and last residue. A D gene is named only where the DNA matches it firmly. Rows may omit the clone size; those that give it use once, few, many or a size class.

CDR3aa,CDR3nt,d_gene,v_gene,abundance,j_gene
CASSSTGPNNEQFF,TGCGCCAGCAGCTCGACAGGCCCCAACAATGAGCAGTTCTTC,.,TRBV5-1,many,TRBJ2-1
CASSLESGGRVIEQYF,TGTGCCAGCAGCTTAGAGTCGGGGGGGCGGGTGATCGAGCAGTACTTC,TRBD2,TRBV11-2,.,TRBJ2-7
CASSLLVTEAFF,TGTGCCAGCAGTTTACTAGTCACTGAAGCTTTCTTT,.,TRBV12-3/TRBV12-4,many,TRBJ1-1
CPSSSYEQYF,TGCCCATCCTCCTCCTACGAGCAGTACTTC,.,TRBV29-1,many,TRBJ2-7
CASSQVSSSSSYNEQFF,TGTGCCAGCAGCCAAGTTTCTAGCTCTAGCTCCTACAATGAGCAGTTCTTC,.,TRBV3-1,many,TRBJ2-1
CASSPFGGRSHNEQFF,TGTGCCAGCAGCCCCTTTGGCGGGAGGTCCCACAATGAGCAGTTCTTC,TRBD2,TRBV7-2,many,TRBJ2-1
CASSSPSFPYEQYF,TGTGCCAGCAGTTCCCCAAGTTTCCCCTACGAGCAGTACTTC,.,TRBV28,many,TRBJ2-7
CASSLASGGEETQYF,TGTGCCAGCAGCTTGGCTAGCGGGGGGGAAGAGACCCAGTACTTC,TRBD2,TRBV5-4,many,TRBJ2-5
CASSKIAINYNEQFF,TGTGCCAGCAGTAAGATAGCGATAAACTACAATGAGCAGTTCTTC,.,TRBV25-1,many,TRBJ2-1
CASSFSPGRTNYGYTF,TGTGCCAGCAGCTTCTCTCCGGGACGTACAAACTATGGCTACACCTTC,.,TRBV7-2,many,TRBJ1-2
CASREQGTEAFF,TGTGCCAGCAGGGAACAGGGGACTGAAGCTTTCTTT,TRBD1,TRBV2,few,TRBJ1-1
CASSYESNQPQHF,TGTGCCAGCAGTTACGAAAGCAATCAGCCCCAGCATTTT,.,TRBV6-6,few,TRBJ1-5
CASSYSAGPANTGELFF,TGTGCCAGCAGTTACTCGGCCGGACCCGCGAACACCGGGGAGCTGTTTTTT,.,TRBV6-5,many,TRBJ2-2
CASSSVTLSYNEQFF,TGTGCCAGCAGCTCTGTAACCTTGAGCTACAATGAGCAGTTCTTC,.,TRBV7-2,many,TRBJ2-1
CSVEVGDSALSYGYTF,TGCAGCGTTGAAGTCGGGGACAGCGCATTATCTTATGGCTACACCTTC,TRBD1,TRBV29-1,.,TRBJ1-2
CASGLAEVEEQFF,TGTGCCAGCGGACTAGCGGAGGTTGAGGAGCAGTTCTTC,TRBD2,TRBV11-1,few,TRBJ2-1
CSAAPPSGRASYEQYF,TGCAGTGCTGCCCCTCCTAGCGGGAGGGCCTCCTACGAGCAGTACTTC,TRBD2,TRBV20-1,few,TRBJ2-7
CSVDGQGAGTQYF,TGCAGCGTTGACGGACAGGGGGCCGGGACCCAGTACTTC,TRBD1,TRBV29-1,many,TRBJ2-5
CSGWDRRVYEQYF,TGCAGTGGTTGGGACCGACGCGTTTACGAGCAGTACTTC,.,TRBV20-1,.,TRBJ2-7
CASSFSGPEAAQHF,TGTGCCAGCAGTTTTTCGGGGCCAGAAGCGGCCCAGCATTTT,.,TRBV12-3/TRBV12-4,few,TRBJ1-5
CASSFNFAAGTEVHGYTF,TGTGCCAGCAGTTTTAATTTCGCGGCCGGAACGGAGGTCCATGGCTACACCTTC,.,TRBV28,few,TRBJ1-2
CASSPPRAVEQYF,TGTGCCAGCTCACCACCGCGGGCAGTAGAGCAGTACTTC,.,TRBV18,many,TRBJ2-7
CASSPKTSGRSNEQFF,TGTGCCAGCAGCCCCAAGACTAGCGGGAGGTCAAATGAGCAGTTCTTC,TRBD2,TRBV7-9,many,TRBJ2-1
CSARVPYGGGPNEQFF,TGCAGTGCTAGAGTGCCCTATGGGGGAGGGCCGAATGAGCAGTTCTTC,TRBD2,TRBV20-1,.,TRBJ2-1
CASSPLMGGDTEAFF,TGTGCCAGCTCACCACTCATGGGGGGCGACACTGAAGCTTTCTTT,.,TRBV18,few,TRBJ1-1
CAIRNPGFSGETQYF,TGTGCCATCAGAAATCCGGGGTTTTCGGGAGAGACCCAGTACTTC,.,TRBV10-3,many,TRBJ2-5
CASSLEGPGGAAEAFF,TGCGCCAGCAGCTTGGAGGGCCCGGGGGGAGCTGCTGAAGCTTTCTTT,.,TRBV5-1,many,TRBJ1-1
CASSQGGTDTQYF,TGTGCTAGCAGCCAAGGAGGCACAGATACGCAGTATTTT,.,TRBV7-7,many,TRBJ2-3
CSVSPSVRTGELFF,TGCAGCGTTTCACCGTCGGTACGGACCGGGGAGCTGTTTTTT,.,TRBV29-1,many,TRBJ2-2
CASSYFRGNSNQPQHF,TGTGCCAGCAGTTACTTCCGGGGTAATAGCAATCAGCCCCAGCATTTT,.,TRBV6-2/TRBV6-3,few,TRBJ1-5
CASSIAVGYEQFF,TGCGCCAGCAGCATAGCCGTTGGATACGAGCAGTTCTTC,.,TRBV5-1,many,TRBJ2-1
CASSSPGQGSYGYTF,TGTGCCAGCAGTTCCCCGGGACAGGGAAGCTATGGCTACACCTTC,TRBD1,TRBV28,.,TRBJ1-2
CASRGEETQYF,TGTGCCAGCAGGGGGGAGGAGACCCAGTACTTC,.,TRBV28,few,TRBJ2-5
CASRAFRGNYEQYF,TGTGCCAGCAGGGCTTTTAGGGGTAACTACGAGCAGTACTTC,.,TRBV2,few,TRBJ2-7
CASSTGGSFYEQYF,TGTGCCAGCTCAACAGGGGGCAGCTTCTACGAGCAGTACTTC,TRBD1,TRBV5-6,many,TRBJ2-7
CASSLGLLYNEQFF,TGTGCCAGCAGCTTAGGACTCCTCTACAATGAGCAGTTCTTC,.,TRBV11-2,many,TRBJ2-1
CASRGLTGAETQYF,TGTGCCAGCAGGGGTTTAACAGGGGCAGAGACCCAGTACTTC,TRBD1,TRBV6-1,.,TRBJ2-5
CSAISRPGPREKLFF,TGCAGTGCTATTAGTCGTCCAGGGCCAAGAGAAAAACTGTTTTTT,.,TRBV20-1,.,TRBJ1-4
CASSSPDRVGNEQFF,TGTGCCAGCAGTTCCCCGGACAGGGTCGGGAATGAGCAGTTCTTC,TRBD1,TRBV7-9,many,TRBJ2-1